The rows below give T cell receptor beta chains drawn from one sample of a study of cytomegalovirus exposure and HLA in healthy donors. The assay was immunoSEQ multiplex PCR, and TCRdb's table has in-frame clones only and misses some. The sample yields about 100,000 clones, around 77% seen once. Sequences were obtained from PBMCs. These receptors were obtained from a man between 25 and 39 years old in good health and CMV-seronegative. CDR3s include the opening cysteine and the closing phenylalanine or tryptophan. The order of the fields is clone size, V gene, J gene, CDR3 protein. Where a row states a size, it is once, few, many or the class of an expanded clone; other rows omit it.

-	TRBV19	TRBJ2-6	CASSSRGDSGANVLTF
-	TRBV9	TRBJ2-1	CASSDPGQGGFNEQFF
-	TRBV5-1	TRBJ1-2	CASSLGATGILNGYTF
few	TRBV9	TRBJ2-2	CASSATGGTGELFF
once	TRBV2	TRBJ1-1	CASIYSNIEAFF
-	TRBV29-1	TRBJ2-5	CSVEDLLAGGHLMKTQYF
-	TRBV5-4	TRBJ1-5	CASSLPNQPQHF
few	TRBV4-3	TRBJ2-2	CASSQVVQMNTGELFF
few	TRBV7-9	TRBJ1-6	CASRPATGGNSPLHF
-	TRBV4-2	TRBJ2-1	CASSQYFLNEQFF
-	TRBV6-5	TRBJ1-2	CASSRTGIDGYTF
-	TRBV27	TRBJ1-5	CASRRWTGLTYQPQHF
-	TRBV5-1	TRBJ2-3	CASSLSGSSTDTQYF
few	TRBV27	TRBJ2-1	CASNSPGLAGNEQFF
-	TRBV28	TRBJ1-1	CASTFDRRGAEAFF
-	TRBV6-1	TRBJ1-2	CASSILSGYTF
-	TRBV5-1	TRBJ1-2	CASSLVQNYGYTF
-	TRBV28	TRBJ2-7	CASSSTRQSYEQYF
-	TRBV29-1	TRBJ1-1	CSVYRRETEAFF
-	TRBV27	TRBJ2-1	CASSRLAGATYNEQFF
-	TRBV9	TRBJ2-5	CASSVNGLAGVETQYF
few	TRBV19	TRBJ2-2	CASSKLAGANTGELFF
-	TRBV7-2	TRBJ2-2	CASSPRIPTGTGELFF
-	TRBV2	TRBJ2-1	CASTEDNEQFF
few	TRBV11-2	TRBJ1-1	CASSLDLQGEAFF
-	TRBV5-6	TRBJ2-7	CASSVVHRSSYEQYF
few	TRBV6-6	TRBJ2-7	CASRGGTSGGYEQYF
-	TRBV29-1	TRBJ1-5	CSVGTGGGNQPQHF
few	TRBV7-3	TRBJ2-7	CASSLASGRGYEQYF
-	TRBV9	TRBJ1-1	CASSVVPGGMNTEAFF
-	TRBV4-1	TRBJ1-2	CASSQVGGSVYGYTF
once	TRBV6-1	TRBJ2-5	CASRDPGRGETQYF
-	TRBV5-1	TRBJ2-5	CASSLRGLQETQYF
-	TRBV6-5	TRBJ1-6	CASRATGGNSPLHF
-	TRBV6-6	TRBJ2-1	CASSYKGWYEQFF
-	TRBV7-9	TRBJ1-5	CASSPYGTDNQPQHF
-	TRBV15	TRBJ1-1	CATSSGDMNTEAFF
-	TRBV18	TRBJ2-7	CASSPIGHSTSYEQYF
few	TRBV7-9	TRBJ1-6	CASSDRTGRNSPLHF
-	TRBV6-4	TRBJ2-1	CASSDRLAGSNEQFF
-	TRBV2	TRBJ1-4	CASRTPPTNEKLFF
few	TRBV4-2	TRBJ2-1	CASSQRLAGEGNEQFF
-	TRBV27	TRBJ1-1	CASSLGGTLGTEAFF
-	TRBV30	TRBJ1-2	CAWSSYRGRGDGYTF
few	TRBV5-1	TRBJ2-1	CASSLGGGYNEQFF
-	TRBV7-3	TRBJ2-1	CASSLMAGDHEQFF